The present TCR beta chain was sequenced within a study of T cells after yellow fever vaccination (dated by TCRdb to between 2018 and 2021). Context from the whole study: The SMART-Seq v4 Ultra Low Input RNA kit was used to prepare libraries from fractions with low cell numbers. Blood was collected at multiple timepoints before and after primary and secondary immunization, and bulk PBMC replicates and cell subsets were isolated. To follow T-cell clones before and after both primary and booster YFV17D yellow fever vaccination, bulk TCR alpha and beta repertoires underwent longitudinal sequencing. Two healthy male donors made up the cohort, one aged 18 to 29 years and the other aged 30 to 40 years.

The sequencer was an Illumina NovaSeq 6000. TCR cDNA was made using 5'RACE template switching, a step that added a universal primer site and unique molecular identifiers. cDNA synthesis was primed from both the TCR alpha and TCR beta constant segments. Two PCR steps were used to amplify libraries, with sample barcodes and sequencing adapters being added in the second step. Sequencing of libraries was performed on Illumina HiSeq 2500 (2x100 bp) or NovaSeq (2x150 bp). On the study's bioinformatics: MIGEC handled demultiplexing of reads and collapsing into UMI consensus sequences, while MiXCR performed V(D)J alignment. Using edgeR on replicate PBMC samples, clonotypes were called vaccine-responding if FDR was below 0.01 and the log2 fold change was above 5 up to day 15. Each bulk clonotype received a CD4 or CD8 identity based on whether the sequenced CD4 or CD8 repertoire contained that clonotype at higher abundance. TCRdb's own reprocessing of the public reads used fastp at Q25 and MiXCR and kept productive beta chains. Here each entry gathers all rows of one CDR3 protein and keeps the most common genes and DNA. The V and J calls were not made by the authors but by TCRdb's processing. The sample table holds more than 300,000 distinct CDR3 sequences, of which roughly a tenth were seen once. 2.5% to 4% of the sample is held by the ten biggest clonotypes.

For CDR1 and CDR2, the germline V gene lists SGHTA and FQGNSA. V is clipped by 8 bases and J by 5 bases, and the sequence between their germline boundaries is 16 bases long. The CDR3 runs 14 residues from the cysteine to the phenylalanine. The only DNA kept is the CDR3, 42 bases in frame from the first base. The treatment or condition tag for this specimen amounts to: live attenuated yellow fever vaccine strain. PBMCs were isolated from peripheral blood using a standard Ficoll-Paque protocol. CD4 and CD8 T-cell fractions were isolated with Dynabeads CD4 and CD8 positive selection kits. TriZol was used to extract RNA from bulk PBMCs, from CD4 and CD8 fractions, and from dextramer-positive and dextramer-negative fractions. This clonotype has ten or more counts. Its antigen target is currently unknown. No quality values exist for individual bases; no much larger clone is one base distant. The paper as a whole reports these results and caveats: Computational filtering was required because FACS-sorted repertoires could contain abundant contaminating clonotypes from the bulk population. A small share of clonotypes was detected in both CD4 and CD8 compartments, with the overlap likely arising from convergent recombination. After the booster, most of the clones that had expanded following primary vaccination were detected again (around 97% of CD4 and more than 85% of CD8), which suggests that memory was broadly maintained. Only two donors were included in the study, so the extent to which the findings can be generalized is limited. Compared with the primary T-cell response, the secondary T-cell response was faster but weaker, reaching its peak on day 5 rather than on day 15.

The TCR originated in a man between 18 and 35 years old who received the YFV17D yellow fever vaccine. The rearranged segments are TRBV7-2 and TRBJ1-5, with no D gene named confidently. This material consisted of CD4+ T cells sorted from PBMCs, taken 45 days after the yellow fever booster vaccination. The CDR3 in this case is CASAPQPVDQPQHF. The sequenced DNA: TGTGCCAGCGCCCCCCAACCCGTCGATCAGCCCCAGCATTTT. With the rest looked up from the reference TRBV7-2 and TRBJ1-5 genes rather than sequenced, the full variable domain is GAGVSQSPSNKVTEKGKDVELRCDPISGHTALYWYRQSLGQGLEFLIYFQGNSAPDKSGLPSDRFSAERTGGSVSTLTIQRTQQEDSAVYLCASAPQPVDQPQHFGDGTRLSIL.